The 28 T cell receptor beta chains in this list originate from one sample, sequenced in a study of blood T cells in healthy people across ages. A J-beta primer mix and a sample-barcoded 5' primer were used in a second PCR of roughly 6 to 12 cycles. Each CDR3 protein gets one entry after TCRdb re-called the 5' RACE reads with MiXCR. In the table there are about 780,000 distinct CDR3 sequences, around 45% of which are singletons. The material sequenced was blood. The receptors originated from an elderly man in good health.

V is TRBV20-1 and J is TRBJ2-7; D possibly uses TRBD1 or TRBD2 (6 bases each). The CDR3 is made up of 15 amino acids. Trimming shortened V by 3 bases and J by 0 bases, and 15 bases separated the two germline ends. Germline V gene lookup returns CDR1 DFQATT and CDR2 SNEGSKA (reference sequence). CDR3 bases: TGCAGTGCTAGGGGAGGAACAGGGACCTCCTACGAGCAGTACTTC. This encodes CSARGGTGTSYEQYF.

This clonotype has only a few counts. The gene calls are TRBV20-1 and TRBJ2-3; D may match TRBD1 or TRBD2 (5 bases each). This CDR3 contains 15 residues. V lost 6 bases, J lost 2 bases, and 18 bases lay in between. CDR1 is DFQATT and CDR2 is SNEGSKA in the germline V gene (reference sequence). The DNA of the CDR3 is TGCAGTGCGACAGAAGGACTTACCCACACAGATACGCAGTATTTT. Translated: CSATEGLTHTDTQYF.

The table lists this clonotype with a few counts. The rearrangement joins TRBV25-1 to TRBJ2-6; TRBD2 might be the D (5 bases). This CDR3 has 18 residues. The V gene's germline CDR1 is MGHDK and CDR2 SYGVNS. The germline V and J ends were trimmed by 1 base and 0 bases, with 13 bases remaining between them. This chain's CDR3 is CASSESGSGISGANVLTF. The CDR3 nucleotides are TGTGCCAGCAGTGAATCTGGCAGCGGAATCTCTGGGGCCAACGTCCTGACTTTC.

J is TRBJ2-1 and V is TRBV21-1; the table's D call TRBD2 went unverified against the DNA. TRBV21-1 is recorded as a pseudogene. The CDR3 is 13 amino acids. The CDR3 loop is CTSSGDFNNEQFF. CDR3 nucleotides: TGTACCAGCAGCGGGGACTTTAACAATGAGCAGTTCTTC.

With regard to this clonotype: Germline and junction disagree at one end, which may indicate a read error. This rearrangement joins TRBV5-1 to TRBJ1-6; 8 bases map to TRBD1. Germline CDR1 SGHRS, CDR2 YFSETQ. The CDR3 runs to 17 residues. The DNA for the CDR3 is TGTGCCAGCAGCTTGGAGACAGGGGACTCCTATAATTCACCCCTCCACTTT. It codes for CASSLETGDSYNSPLHF. Using reference TRBV5-1 and TRBJ1-6 for the parts outside the CDR3, the full variable domain is KAGVTQTPRYLIKTRGQQVTLSCSPISGHRSVSWYQQTPGQGLQFLFEYFSETQRNKGNFPGRFSGRQFSNSRSEMNVSTLELGDSALYLCASSLETGDSYNSPLHFGNGTRLTVT.

This clonotype occurred a few times. This sequence joins TRBV7-2 and TRBJ2-5; 9 bases map to TRBD2. Near its end, the DNA agrees better with TRBJ2-7, so the J call may be wrong. The CDR3 is made up of 15 amino acids. Per germline, CDR1 SGHTA and CDR2 FQGNSA. The CDR3 here is CASSPGGRAHYEQYF. The CDR3 nucleotides read TGTGCCAGCAGCCCCGGCGGGAGGGCCCACTACGAGCAGTACTTC.

V usage is TRBV6-1 and J usage is TRBJ2-6; either TRBD1 or TRBD2 may fit D (5 bases each). Germline V gene data show CDR1 as MNHNS and CDR2 as SASEGT. Trimming left V 5 bases short and J 1 base short, with 15 bases between. This CDR3 is 17 amino acids long. Here the CDR3 reads CASSPQGRGSGANVLTF. The CDR3 DNA follows: TGTGCCAGCAGTCCTCAGGGACGGGGTTCTGGGGCCAACGTCCTGACTTTC.

The gene calls are TRBV6-6 and TRBJ1-5, with D possibly being TRBD1 (5 bases). Germline V gene sequence: CDR1 MNHNY, CDR2 SVGAGI (reference sequence). This CDR3 has 17 residues. V was cut by 10 bases and J by 2 bases, with 24 bases left in between. The CDR3 protein is CATCDRLLGFGNQPQHF. CDR3 nucleotides: TGTGCCACCTGCGACAGACTCCTTGGGTTTGGCAATCAGCCCCAGCATTTT.

The V call is TRBV20-1, the J call TRBJ2-7; perhaps TRBD1 as D (6 bases). The CDR3 sequence is 14 residues long. Trimming stripped 4 bases from V and 5 bases from J, with 18 bases between. Germline loops: CDR1 DFQATT, CDR2 SNEGSKA (reference sequence). CDR3 bases: TGCAGTGCTAATCGGCGCCAGGGGTTTCACGAGCAGTACTTC. This translates into CSANRRQGFHEQYF.

CDR3 sequence reads: CASSLGGAEVGYTF. Written as DNA, the CDR3 is TGCGCCAGCAGCTTAGGGGGCGCAGAAGTTGGCTACACCTTC. The chain couples TRBV5-1 to TRBJ1-2, with 7 bases that match TRBD1. With V trimmed by 2 bases and J by 7 bases, 8 bases remained unmatched. Per germline, CDR1 SGHRS and CDR2 YFSETQ. The CDR3 length is 14 residues.

This clonotype was counted a few times. At one boundary the junction diverges from the germline segment, which might be a read error. V gene TRBV15 combines with J gene TRBJ2-5; the match to TRBD2 covers 13 bases. CDR1 is LNHNV and CDR2 is YYDKDF in the germline V gene (reference sequence). The CDR3 is made up of 15 amino acids. The CDR3 DNA follows: TGTGCCACCACCAGACTAGCGGGAGGCCAAGAGACCCAGTACTTC. It specifies CATTRLAGGQETQYF. Complete variable domain (other parts from reference TRBV15 and TRBJ2-5): DAMVIQNPRYQVTQFGKPVTLSCSQTLNHNVMYWYQQKSSQAPKLLFHYYDKDFNNEADTPDNFQSRRPNTSFCFLDIRSPGLGDTAMYLCATTRLAGGQETQYFGPGTRLLVL.

The chain joins TRBV28 to TRBJ2-4; tentatively, D is TRBD2 (6 bases). The last part of the DNA fits TRBJ2-7 better; the J call may be wrong. This CDR3 is built from 13 residues. Germline CDR1 is MDHEN and CDR2 is SYDVKM. Here the CDR3 reads CASSLWLAYEQYF. CDR3 nucleotide sequence: TGTGCCAGCAGTTTATGGCTAGCGTACGAGCAGTACTTC.

This clonotype was counted between two and nine times. The chain recombines TRBV16 with TRBJ2-1; D unresolved. From germline, CDR1 is KGHSY and CDR2 FQNENV. The CDR3 spans 14 residues. V lost 0 bases and J 6 bases, leaving 9 bases between the germline ends. The CDR3 sequence is CASSQSGHSNEQFF. CDR3 bases: TGTGCCAGCAGCCAATCGGGCCATTCCAATGAGCAGTTCTTC.

The J gene is TRBJ2-1, the V gene TRBV28; possibly TRBD1 for D (6 bases). V lost 6 bases to trimming and J lost 6 bases, with 12 bases between them. CDR1 is MDHEN, CDR2 SYDVKM, per germline. The CDR3 is 13 residues long. CDR3 DNA: TGTGCCAGCAGCAAGGACAGCCGCAATGAGCAGTTCTTC. Residues: CASSKDSRNEQFF.

The rearrangement joins TRBV20-1 to TRBJ2-7, with TRBD2 matching over 7 bases. The germline gives CDR1 DFQATT, CDR2 SNEGSKA (reference sequence). The ends lost 6 bases at V and 3 bases at J; junction bases unmatched: 5. This CDR3 is 12 amino acids long. The CDR3 region is CSATGTNYEQYF. For the CDR3, the DNA is TGCAGTGCCACCGGGACTAACTACGAGCAGTACTTC.

This chain links TRBV30 with TRBJ2-7; no firm D call. V lost 0 bases and J lost 0, with 9 bases in between. The CDR3 has 14 amino acids. Germline CDR1 reads GTSNPN; CDR2 reads SVGIG (reference sequence). CDR3 DNA sequence: TGTGCCTGGAGTGTGGTAGCTAGCTCCTACGAGCAGTACTTC. Encoded protein: CAWSVVASSYEQYF.

This clonotype occurred a few times. The CDR3 DNA follows: TGCAGCGCCACTACGGGGCAAGAGACCCAGTACTTC. Translating gives CSATTGQETQYF. The J gene is TRBJ2-5, the V gene TRBV29-1, with D possibly matching TRBD2 (5 bases). This CDR3 is built from 12 residues. Germline CDR1 SQVTM, CDR2 ANQGSEA. V was trimmed by 7 bases and J by 2 bases, leaving 11 bases between them.

The chain links TRBV20-1 to TRBJ2-7; TRBD1 might be the D (6 bases). V was clipped by 1 base and J by 2 bases, with 9 bases between them. The CDR3 spans 13 residues. Germline V CDR1 and CDR2: DFQATT, SNEGSKA (reference sequence). The DNA for the CDR3 is TGCAGTGCTAGAGGGGGACACACCTACGAGCAGTACTTC. The encoded protein is CSARGGHTYEQYF.

V gene TRBV24-1 combines with J gene TRBJ2-5; 9 positions agree with TRBD1. Germline V lookup: CDR1 KGHDR, CDR2 SFDVKD. Unmatched junction bases numbered 9, after V lost 4 bases and J lost 4 bases. The CDR3 is made up of 16 amino acids. DNA for the CDR3: TGTGCCACCAGTGACCCAACAGGGGGCTTTGGAGAGACCCAGTACTTC. Protein sequence: CATSDPTGGFGETQYF.

This rearrangement joins TRBV20-1 to TRBJ1-2; no reliable D call. The CDR3 totals 12 residues. CDR1 is DFQATT, CDR2 SNEGSKA, per germline (reference sequence). The CDR3 sequence is CLPDGANYGYTF. The CDR3 region has the DNA TGCCTACCGGACGGAGCTAACTATGGCTACACCTTC.

The V gene is TRBV6-1, the J gene TRBJ2-7; weak D call: TRBD1 (5 bases). V was cut by 3 bases and J by 7 bases, with 19 bases left in between. There are 15 residues in the CDR3. Per germline, CDR1 MNHNS and CDR2 SASEGT. As DNA, the CDR3 is TGTGCCAGCAGTGAGCGGCAGGGTCGTCCTAAGGAGCAGTACTTC. It translates to CASSERQGRPKEQYF.

This sequence joins TRBV20-1 and TRBJ2-1, with D tentatively TRBD2 (7 bases). The CDR3 length is 16 residues. The V gene lost 6 bases and the J gene lost 3 bases, with 21 bases spanning the gap. Germline-derived CDR1 and CDR2 are DFQATT and SNEGSKA (reference sequence). The CDR3 DNA sequence: TGCAGTGCAACCCCGAGGGGGGGAGGGAACTACAATGAGCAGTTCTTC. Translating gives CSATPRGGGNYNEQFF.

This clonotype occurred once. The rearrangement joins TRBV6-2 or TRBV6-3 to TRBJ2-1; D is perhaps TRBD2 (6 bases). In germline, CDR1 is MNHEY, CDR2 SVGEGT. With 7 bases removed from V and 0 bases from J, the gap between germline ends came to 16 bases. This CDR3 contains 16 residues. The DNA for the CDR3 is TGTGCCAGCACCTCCGGGACTCCTAGCTCCTACAATGAGCAGTTCTTC. This sequence encodes CASTSGTPSSYNEQFF.

The V and J genes are TRBV29-1 and TRBJ1-2, with 9 bases lining up with TRBD1. The CDR3 runs 15 residues. J lost 0 bases, V lost 6 bases, and 8 bases had no gene match. CDR1 and CDR2 from the germline V gene are SQVTM and ANQGSEA. The CDR3 DNA reads as TGCAGCGTCTTACAGGGGGCGAAAGCTAACTATGGCTACACCTTC. Its translation: CSVLQGAKANYGYTF.

The CDR3 DNA reads TGCAGTGCTACCCACGGGTCGGCAGGGAGGGATACGCAGTATTTT. Protein product: CSATHGSAGRDTQYF. V usage is TRBV20-1 and J usage is TRBJ2-3; tentatively, D is TRBD2 (6 bases). V was pared by 4 bases and J by 6 bases, with 20 bases between. This CDR3 contains 15 residues. Germline lookup yields CDR1 DFQATT and CDR2 SNEGSKA (reference sequence).

With respect to this clonotype: This may come from a read error, since a much larger clone is one base off. J is TRBJ2-1 and V is TRBV20-1; D might be TRBD1 (5 bases). Per germline, CDR1 DFQATT and CDR2 SNEGSKA (reference sequence). The CDR3 runs to 14 residues. The CDR3 DNA sequence: TGCGGTGCGAACAAGGACACGTCCAACAATGAGCAGTTCTTC. Its translation is CGANKDTSNNEQFF.

This clonotype was counted a few times. The CDR3 sequence is CSGVPSGSYEQYF. In DNA, the CDR3 is TGCAGCGGTGTCCCGAGCGGGTCCTACGAGCAGTACTTC. The V call is TRBV29-1, the J call TRBJ2-7, with a possible D match to TRBD2 (6 bases). The CDR3 loop spans 13 amino acids. Trimming cost V 7 bases and J 1 base, with 14 bases left between them. The germline V gene encodes CDR1 SQVTM and CDR2 ANQGSEA.

The chain links TRBV25-1 to TRBJ2-4; 12 bases are shared with TRBD1. The last part of the DNA fits TRBJ2-7 better; the J call may be wrong. Germline lookup yields CDR1 MGHDK and CDR2 SYGVNS. CDR3 length equals 14 residues. The chain's CDR3 is CASSAGQGASEQYF. The CDR3 coding sequence is TGTGCCAGCAGTGCGGGACAGGGGGCTAGCGAGCAGTACTTC.